The 2 T cell receptor beta chains below come from one sample, sequenced in a study of T cells in Graves' hyperthyroidism and ophthalmopathy. It was RNA transcripts that yielded the amplified TCR beta CDR3 regions. A set of HTBI primers served as the primers for a first-round RT-PCR of the TCR CDR3. MiXCR, run by TCRdb on the multiplex PCR reads, gives a single entry per CDR3 protein. The repertoire holds approximately 380,000 distinct CDR3 sequences, 18% seen once, with 40% to 45% in the top ten. Sequenced sample: blood. These receptors were taken from a man aged 18 to 35 with Graves' ophthalmopathy.

This chain links TRBV7-9 with TRBJ2-7, with 10 bases that match TRBD1. This CDR3 has 16 residues. Germline V lookup: CDR1 SEHNR, CDR2 FQNEAQ (reference sequence). V was pared by 1 base and J by 6 bases, with 9 bases of the junction left unmatched. CDR3 sequence (DNA): TGTGCCAGCAGCTTAGTGGTGTTCGGGACAGGGGTCGAGCAGTACTTC. Amino acid sequence: CASSLVVFGTGVEQYF.

The rearrangement links TRBV3-1 to TRBJ2-7; 10 positions match TRBD1. The ends lost 1 base at V and 4 bases at J; junction bases unmatched: 4. CDR3 size: 15 residues. The germline gives CDR1 LGHDT, CDR2 YNNKEL (reference sequence). In nucleotides, the CDR3 is TGTGCCAGCAGCCAAGGCGGGACAGGGGATTACGAGCAGTACTTC. Encoded protein: CASSQGGTGDYEQYF.